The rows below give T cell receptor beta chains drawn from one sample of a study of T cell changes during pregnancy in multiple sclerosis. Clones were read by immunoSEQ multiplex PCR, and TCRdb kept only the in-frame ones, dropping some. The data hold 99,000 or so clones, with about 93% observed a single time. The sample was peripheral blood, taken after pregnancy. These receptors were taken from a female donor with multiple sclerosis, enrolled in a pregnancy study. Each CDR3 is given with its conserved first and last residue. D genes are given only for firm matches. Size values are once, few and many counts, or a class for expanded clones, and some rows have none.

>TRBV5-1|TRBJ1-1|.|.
CASSLAGRGTAFF
TGCGCCAGCAGCTTGGCGGGGAGGGGGACGGCTTTCTTT
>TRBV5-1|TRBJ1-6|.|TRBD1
CASSLHRPGQSNSPLHF
TGCGCCAGCAGCTTGCATCGTCCGGGACAGAGTAATTCACCCCTCCACTTT
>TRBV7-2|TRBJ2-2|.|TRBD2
CASSLASGSFGELFF
TGTGCCAGCAGCTTAGCTAGCGGGAGTTTCGGGGAGCTGTTTTTT
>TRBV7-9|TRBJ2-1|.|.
CASTTGGVGPFF
TGTGCCAGCACCACTGGCGGGGTAGGTCCGTTCTTC
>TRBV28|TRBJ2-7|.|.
CASSLLLRGYEQYF
TGTGCCAGCAGTTTATTATTGAGAGGGTACGAGCAGTACTTC
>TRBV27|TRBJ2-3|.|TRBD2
CASSLGGRADTQYF
TGTGCCAGCAGTTTGGGTGGGAGGGCAGATACGCAGTATTTT
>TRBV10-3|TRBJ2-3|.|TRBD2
CAIKVAGAPDTQYF
TGTGCCATCAAAGTGGCGGGAGCCCCAGATACGCAGTATTTT
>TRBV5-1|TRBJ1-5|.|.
CASSQTTGNSNQPQHF
TGCGCCAGCAGCCAGACGACAGGAAATAGCAATCAGCCCCAGCATTTT
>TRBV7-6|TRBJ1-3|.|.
CASSLGTSGNTIYF
TGTGCCAGCAGCTTAGGGACATCTGGAAACACCATATATTTT
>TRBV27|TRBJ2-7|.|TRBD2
CASTPPGLVDEQYF
TGTGCCAGCACCCCTCCCGGACTAGTCGACGAGCAGTACTTC
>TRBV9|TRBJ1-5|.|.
CASSPGRGNQPQHF
TGTGCCAGCAGCCCCGGTCGGGGGAATCAGCCCCAGCATTTT
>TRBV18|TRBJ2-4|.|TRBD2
CASSPVTSGGGAKNIQYF
TGTGCCAGCTCACCAGTGACTAGCGGGGGAGGCGCCAAAAACATTCAGTACTTC
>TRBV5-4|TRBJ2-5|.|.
CASSGDSNEPQYF
TGTGCCAGCAGCGGGGACTCGAACGAGCCCCAGTACTTC
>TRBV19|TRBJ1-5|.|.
CASSGGVRQPQHF
TGTGCCAGTAGTGGAGGGGTGCGACAGCCCCAGCATTTT
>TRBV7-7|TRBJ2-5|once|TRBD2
CASSLVVGLGETQYF
TGTGCCAGCAGCTTAGTAGTGGGACTAGGAGAGACCCAGTACTTC
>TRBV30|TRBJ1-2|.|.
CAWRKVRSGYTF
TGTGCCTGGAGGAAGGTGAGGAGTGGCTACACCTTC
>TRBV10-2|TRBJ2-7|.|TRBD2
CASKVGTSTYEQYF
TGCGCCAGCAAGGTCGGGACTAGTACCTACGAGCAGTACTTC
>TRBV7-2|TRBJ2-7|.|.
CASSLALPRDEQYF
TGTGCCAGCAGCTTAGCCCTGCCCCGGGACGAGCAGTACTTC
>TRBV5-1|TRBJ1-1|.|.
CASSSVTEAFF
TGCGCCAGCAGCTCTGTCACTGAAGCTTTCTTT
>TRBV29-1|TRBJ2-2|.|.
CSVRTTYTGELFF
TGCAGCGTTAGGACAACCTACACCGGGGAGCTGTTTTTT
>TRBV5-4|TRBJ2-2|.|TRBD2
CASSAGGGTGELFF
TGTGCCAGCAGTGCGGGAGGGGGAACCGGGGAGCTGTTTTTT
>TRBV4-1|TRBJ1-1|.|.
CASSLSGGGNTEAFF
TGCGCCAGCAGCCTCTCCGGGGGGGGGAACACTGAAGCTTTCTTT
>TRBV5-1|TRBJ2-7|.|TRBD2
CASSPGLAIPYEQYF
TGCGCCAGCAGCCCGGGACTAGCGATCCCCTACGAGCAGTACTTC
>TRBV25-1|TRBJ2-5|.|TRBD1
CASSELGDSQETQYF
TGTGCCAGCAGTGAATTGGGGGACAGCCAAGAGACCCAGTACTTC
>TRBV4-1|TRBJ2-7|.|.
CASSQDKGEGAYEQYF
TGCGCCAGCAGCCAAGATAAGGGGGAGGGGGCCTACGAGCAGTACTTC
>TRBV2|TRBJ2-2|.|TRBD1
CASSEKRQGVGTGELFF
TGTGCCAGCAGTGAAAAACGGCAGGGGGTCGGCACCGGGGAGCTGTTTTTT
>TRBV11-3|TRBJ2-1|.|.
CASSLTLGRVDEQFF
TGTGCCAGCAGCTTGACTCTGGGGCGTGTGGATGAGCAGTTCTTC
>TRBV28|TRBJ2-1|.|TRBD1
CASSPGGVYNEQFF
TGTGCCAGCAGTCCAGGGGGAGTTTACAATGAGCAGTTCTTC
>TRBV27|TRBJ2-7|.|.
CASSLWTNSYEQYF
TGTGCCAGCAGTTTATGGACTAACTCCTACGAGCAGTACTTC